The TCR beta chain described here comes from a study of blood T cell repertoires in COVID-19. This CDR3 has 16 residues. V trimming: 4 bases; J trimming: 10 bases; junction bases outside the gene matches: 10. CDR1 is SGHRS, CDR2 YFSETQ, per germline. TCRdb keeps only in-frame clones here, not all; method: immunoSEQ multiplex PCR. This sample carries over 85,000 clones, around nine tenths of them seen once, and the ten largest clones take roughly 3.1%. The receptor comes from a man aged 45-60 years with active or convalescent COVID-19. The rearrangement joins TRBV5-1 to TRBJ2-1, with 14 bases lining up with TRBD2. Sample: peripheral blood. CDR3 sequence reads: CASSLGLAGVQGEQFF. The CDR3 nucleotides are TGCGCCAGCAGCCTGGGACTAGCGGGGGTACAGGGGGAGCAGTTCTTC. The full variable domain, in which reference TRBV5-1 and TRBJ2-1 provide the parts outside the CDR3, is KAGVTQTPRYLIKTRGQQVTLSCSPISGHRSVSWYQQTPGQGLQFLFEYFSETQRNKGNFPGRFSGRQFSNSRSEMNVSTLELGDSALYLCASSLGLAGVQGEQFFGPGTRLTVL.